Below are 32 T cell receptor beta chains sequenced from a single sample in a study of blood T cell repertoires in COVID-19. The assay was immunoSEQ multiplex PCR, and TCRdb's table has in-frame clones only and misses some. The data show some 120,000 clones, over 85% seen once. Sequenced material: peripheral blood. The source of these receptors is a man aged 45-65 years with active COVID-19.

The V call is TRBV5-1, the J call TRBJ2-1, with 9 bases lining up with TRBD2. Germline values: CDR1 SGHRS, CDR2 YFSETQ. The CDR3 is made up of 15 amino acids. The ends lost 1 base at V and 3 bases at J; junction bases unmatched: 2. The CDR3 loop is CASSLRGGDYNEQFF. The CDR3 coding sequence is TGCGCCAGCAGCTTGCGCGGGGGGGACTACAATGAGCAGTTCTTC.

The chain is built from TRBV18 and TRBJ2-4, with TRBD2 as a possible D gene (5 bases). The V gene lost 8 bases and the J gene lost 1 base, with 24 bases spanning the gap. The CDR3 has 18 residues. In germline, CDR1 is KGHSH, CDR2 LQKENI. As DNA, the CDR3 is TGTGCCAGCCTAGCAGGCCGAATAAATAGCTCCGCCAAAAACATTCAGTACTTC. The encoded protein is CASLAGRINSSAKNIQYF. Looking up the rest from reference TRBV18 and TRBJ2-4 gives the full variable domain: NAGVMQNPRHLVRRRGQEARLRCSPMKGHSHVYWYRQLPEEGLKFMVYLQKENIIDESGMPKERFSAEFPKEGPSILRIQQVVRGDSAAYFCASLAGRINSSAKNIQYFGAGTRLSVL.

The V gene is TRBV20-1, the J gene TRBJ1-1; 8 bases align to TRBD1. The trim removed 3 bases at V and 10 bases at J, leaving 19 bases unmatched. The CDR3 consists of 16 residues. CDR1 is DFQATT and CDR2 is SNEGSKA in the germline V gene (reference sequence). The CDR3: CSASAPGQGGFAAAFF. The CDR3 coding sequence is TGCAGTGCTAGTGCCCCCGGACAGGGAGGATTTGCGGCAGCTTTCTTT.

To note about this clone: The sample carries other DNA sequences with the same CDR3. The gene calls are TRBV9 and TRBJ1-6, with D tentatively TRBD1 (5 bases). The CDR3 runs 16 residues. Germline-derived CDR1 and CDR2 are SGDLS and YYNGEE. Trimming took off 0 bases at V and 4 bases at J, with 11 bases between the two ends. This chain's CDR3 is CASSVGSGGYNSPLHF. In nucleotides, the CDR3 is TGTGCCAGCAGCGTAGGTTCGGGGGGGTATAATTCACCCCTCCACTTT.

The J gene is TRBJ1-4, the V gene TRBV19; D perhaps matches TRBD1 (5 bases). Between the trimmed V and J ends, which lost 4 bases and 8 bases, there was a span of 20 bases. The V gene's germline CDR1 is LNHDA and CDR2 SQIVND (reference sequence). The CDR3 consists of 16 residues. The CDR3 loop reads CASSNSWRGLAEKLFF. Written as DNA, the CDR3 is TGTGCCAGTAGTAACTCATGGAGGGGATTGGCGGAAAAACTGTTTTTT.

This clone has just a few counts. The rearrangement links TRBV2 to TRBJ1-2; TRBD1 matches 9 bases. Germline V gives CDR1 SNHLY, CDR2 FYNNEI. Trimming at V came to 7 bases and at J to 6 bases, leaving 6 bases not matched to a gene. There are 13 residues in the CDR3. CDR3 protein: CASKLQGADGYTF. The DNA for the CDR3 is TGTGCCAGCAAATTACAGGGGGCGGATGGCTACACCTTC.

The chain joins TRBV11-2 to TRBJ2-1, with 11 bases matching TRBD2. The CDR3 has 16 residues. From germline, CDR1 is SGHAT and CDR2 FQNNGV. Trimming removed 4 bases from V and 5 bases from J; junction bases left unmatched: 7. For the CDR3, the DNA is TGTGCCAGCAGCTCAGCCCTAGCGGGAGGTAACAATGAGCAGTTCTTC. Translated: CASSSALAGGNNEQFF.

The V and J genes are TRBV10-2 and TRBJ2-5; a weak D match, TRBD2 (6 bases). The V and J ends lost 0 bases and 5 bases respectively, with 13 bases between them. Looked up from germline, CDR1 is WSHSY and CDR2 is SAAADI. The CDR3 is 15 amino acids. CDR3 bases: TGCGCCAGCAGTGAGTCGGGGACTCCCTGGGAGACCCAGTACTTC. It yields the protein CASSESGTPWETQYF.

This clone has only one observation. This CDR3 reads CASTFSVNTEAFF. CDR3 in DNA: TGTGCCAGCACGTTTTCAGTGAACACTGAAGCTTTCTTT. This chain uses TRBV6-5 with TRBJ1-1; D ambiguous. Looked up from germline, CDR1 is MNHEY and CDR2 is SVGAGI. V dropped 7 bases and J dropped 0 bases, with 9 bases sitting between them. CDR3 length: 13 amino acids.

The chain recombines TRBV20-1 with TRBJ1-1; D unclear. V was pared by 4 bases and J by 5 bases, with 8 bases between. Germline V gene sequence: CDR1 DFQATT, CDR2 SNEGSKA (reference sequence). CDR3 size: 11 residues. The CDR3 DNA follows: TGCAGTGCTACCGGGAGGACTGAAGCTTTCTTT. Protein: CSATGRTEAFF.

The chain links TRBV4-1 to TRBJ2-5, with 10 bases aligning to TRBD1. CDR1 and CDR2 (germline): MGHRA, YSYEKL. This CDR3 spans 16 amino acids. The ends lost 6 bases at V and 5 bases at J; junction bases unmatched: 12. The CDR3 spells CASSPGGQGLRETQYF. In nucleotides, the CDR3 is TGCGCCAGCAGTCCCGGGGGACAGGGGTTAAGGGAGACCCAGTACTTC.

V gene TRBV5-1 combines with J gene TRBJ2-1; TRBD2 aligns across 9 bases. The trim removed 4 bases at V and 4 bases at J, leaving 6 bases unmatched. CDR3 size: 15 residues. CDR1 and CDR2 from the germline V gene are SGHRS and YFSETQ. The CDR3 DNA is TGCGCCAGCAGCCAGAGCGGGAGGAATTACAATGAGCAGTTCTTC. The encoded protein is CASSQSGRNYNEQFF.

The CDR3 sequence is CASSDRTEWTEAFF. CDR3 DNA sequence: TGTGCCAGCAGTGATAGGACAGAGTGGACTGAAGCTTTCTTT. The V gene is TRBV6-1, the J gene TRBJ1-1; D possibly corresponds to TRBD1 (6 bases). The germline V gene encodes CDR1 MNHNS and CDR2 SASEGT. Trimming shortened V by 3 bases and J by 5 bases, and 13 bases separated the two germline ends. The CDR3 length is 14 residues.

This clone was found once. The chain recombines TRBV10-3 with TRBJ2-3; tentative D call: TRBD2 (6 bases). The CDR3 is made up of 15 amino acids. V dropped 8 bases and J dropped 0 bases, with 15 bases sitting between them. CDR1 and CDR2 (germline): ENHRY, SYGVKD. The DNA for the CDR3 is TGTGCCATCTCCAGCCGGGGGACTAGCACAGATACGCAGTATTTT. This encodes CAISSRGTSTDTQYF.

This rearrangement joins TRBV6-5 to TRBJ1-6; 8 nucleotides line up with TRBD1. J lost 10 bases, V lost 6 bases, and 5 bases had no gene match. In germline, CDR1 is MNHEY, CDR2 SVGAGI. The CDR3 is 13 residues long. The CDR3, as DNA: TGTGCCAGCAGCCGGACAGGGACCTCACCCCTCCACTTT. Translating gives CASSRTGTSPLHF.

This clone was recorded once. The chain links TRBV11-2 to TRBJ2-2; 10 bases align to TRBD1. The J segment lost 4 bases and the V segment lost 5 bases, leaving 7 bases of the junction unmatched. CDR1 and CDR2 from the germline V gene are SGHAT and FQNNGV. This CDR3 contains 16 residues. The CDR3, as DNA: TGTGCCAGCAGCGTGCCGGGACAGGGGAGCACCGGGGAGCTGTTTTTT. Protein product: CASSVPGQGSTGELFF.

This chain's CDR3 is CASSLDGRGIEAFF. In DNA, the CDR3 is TGTGCCAGCAGCTTAGACGGCAGGGGAATTGAAGCTTTCTTT. The chain is built from TRBV11-3 and TRBJ1-1, with D possibly TRBD1 on 6 matching bases. The CDR3 contains 14 residues. Looked up from germline, CDR1 is SGHNT and CDR2 is YENEEA. V was cut by 0 bases and J by 7 bases, with 12 bases left in between.

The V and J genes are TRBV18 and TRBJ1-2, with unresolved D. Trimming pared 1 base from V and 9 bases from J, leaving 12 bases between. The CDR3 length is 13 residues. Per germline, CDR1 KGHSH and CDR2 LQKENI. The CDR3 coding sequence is TGTGCCAGCTCACCACGGAGCGCCCAGAGCTACACCTTC. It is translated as CASSPRSAQSYTF.

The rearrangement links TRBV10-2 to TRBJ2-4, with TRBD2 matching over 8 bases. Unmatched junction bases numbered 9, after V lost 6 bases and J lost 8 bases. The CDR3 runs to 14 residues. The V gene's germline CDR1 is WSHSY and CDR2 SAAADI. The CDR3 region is CASRRGSGADIQYF. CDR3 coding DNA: TGCGCCAGCAGGCGGGGTAGCGGGGCAGACATTCAGTACTTC.

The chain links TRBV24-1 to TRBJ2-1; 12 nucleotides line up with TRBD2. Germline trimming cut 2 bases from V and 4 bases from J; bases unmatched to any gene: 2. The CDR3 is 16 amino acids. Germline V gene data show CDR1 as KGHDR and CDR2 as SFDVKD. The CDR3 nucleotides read TGTGCCACCAGTGATTCTAGCGGGAGGGGGTACAATGAGCAGTTCTTC. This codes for CATSDSSGRGYNEQFF.

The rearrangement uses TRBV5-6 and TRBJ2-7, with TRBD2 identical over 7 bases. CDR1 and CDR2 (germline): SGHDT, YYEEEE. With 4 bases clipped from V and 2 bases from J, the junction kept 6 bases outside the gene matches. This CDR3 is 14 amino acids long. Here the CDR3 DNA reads TGTGCCAGCAGCGCCGGGACTACCACCTACGAGCAGTACTTC. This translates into CASSAGTTTYEQYF.

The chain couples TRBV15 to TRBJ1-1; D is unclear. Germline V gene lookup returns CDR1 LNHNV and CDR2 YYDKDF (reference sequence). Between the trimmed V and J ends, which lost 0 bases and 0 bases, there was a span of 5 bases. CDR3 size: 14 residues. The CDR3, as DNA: TGTGCCACCAGCAGAGATCCTATGAACACTGAAGCTTTCTTT. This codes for CATSRDPMNTEAFF.

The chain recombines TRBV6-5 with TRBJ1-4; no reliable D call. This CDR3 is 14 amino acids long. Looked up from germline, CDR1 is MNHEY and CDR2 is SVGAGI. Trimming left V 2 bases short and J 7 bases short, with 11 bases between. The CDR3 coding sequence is TGTGCCAGCAGTTACGAGTCTGGGAGTGAAAAACTGTTTTTT. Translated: CASSYESGSEKLFF.

CDR3 residues: CASSQVYRQDSNQPQHF. In DNA form, the CDR3 reads TGTGCCAGCAGCCAAGTATACAGGCAGGATAGCAATCAGCCCCAGCATTTT. V and J are TRBV4-2 and TRBJ1-5, with D tentatively TRBD1 (5 bases). Looked up from germline, CDR1 is LGHNA and CDR2 is YNFKEQ. This CDR3 has 17 amino acids. The ends were cut back, 1 base at V and 0 bases at J, with 13 bases in the middle.

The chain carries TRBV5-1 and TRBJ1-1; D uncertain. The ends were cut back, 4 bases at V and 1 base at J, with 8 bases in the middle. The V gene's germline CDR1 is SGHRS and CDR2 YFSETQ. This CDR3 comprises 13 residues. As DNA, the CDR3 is TGCGCCAGCAGCGTCCGGGAGAACACTGAAGCTTTCTTT. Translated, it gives CASSVRENTEAFF.

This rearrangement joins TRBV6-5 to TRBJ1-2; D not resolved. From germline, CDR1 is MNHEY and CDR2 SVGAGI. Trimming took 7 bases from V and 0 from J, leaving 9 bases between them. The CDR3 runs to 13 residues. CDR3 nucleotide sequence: TGTGCCAGCAAGACTAGTACTAACTATGGCTACACCTTC. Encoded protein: CASKTSTNYGYTF.

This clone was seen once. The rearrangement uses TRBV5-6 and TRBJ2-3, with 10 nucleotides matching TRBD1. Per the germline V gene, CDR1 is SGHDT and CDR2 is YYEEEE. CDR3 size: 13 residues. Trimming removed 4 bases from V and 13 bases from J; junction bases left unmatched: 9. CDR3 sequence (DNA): TGTGCCAGCAGCACTGGGACAGGGGCCCGCGAGTATTTT. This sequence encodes CASSTGTGAREYF.

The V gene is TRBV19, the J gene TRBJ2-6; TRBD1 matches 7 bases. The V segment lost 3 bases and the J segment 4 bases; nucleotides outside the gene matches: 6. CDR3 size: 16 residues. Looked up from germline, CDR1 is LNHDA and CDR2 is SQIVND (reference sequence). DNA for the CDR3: TGTGCCAGTAGTATGGAGACAGGGACAGGGGCCAACGTCCTGACTTTC. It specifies CASSMETGTGANVLTF.

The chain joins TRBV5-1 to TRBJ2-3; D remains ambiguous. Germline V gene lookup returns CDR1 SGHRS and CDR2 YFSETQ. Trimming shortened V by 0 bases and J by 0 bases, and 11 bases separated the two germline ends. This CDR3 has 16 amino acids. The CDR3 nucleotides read TGCGCCAGCAGCTTGGCCGTTGGCCCTAGCACAGATACGCAGTATTTT. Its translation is CASSLAVGPSTDTQYF. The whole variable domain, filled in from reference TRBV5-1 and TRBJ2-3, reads KAGVTQTPRYLIKTRGQQVTLSCSPISGHRSVSWYQQTPGQGLQFLFEYFSETQRNKGNFPGRFSGRQFSNSRSEMNVSTLELGDSALYLCASSLAVGPSTDTQYFGPGTRLTVL.

This CDR3 is CSVEPAGVPEQYV. CDR3 DNA: TGCAGCGTTGAACCGGCGGGGGTTCCCGAGCAGTACGTC. The chain uses TRBV29-1 and TRBJ2-7; 7 bases align to TRBD2. V shed 2 bases and J 6 bases; nucleotides not matched to a gene: 7. This CDR3 contains 13 residues. In germline, CDR1 is SQVTM, CDR2 ANQGSEA.

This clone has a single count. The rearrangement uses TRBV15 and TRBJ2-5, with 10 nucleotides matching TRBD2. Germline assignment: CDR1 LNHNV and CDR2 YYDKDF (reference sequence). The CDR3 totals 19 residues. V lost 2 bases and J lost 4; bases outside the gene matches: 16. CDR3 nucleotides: TGTGCCACCAGCAGAAGGGTAGCGGGAGGACGTGGTTTCGGAGAGACCCAGTACTTC. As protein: CATSRRVAGGRGFGETQYF.

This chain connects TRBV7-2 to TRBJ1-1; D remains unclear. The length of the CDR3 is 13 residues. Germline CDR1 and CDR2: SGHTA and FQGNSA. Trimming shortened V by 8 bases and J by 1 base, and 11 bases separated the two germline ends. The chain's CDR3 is CASAEQRNTEAFF. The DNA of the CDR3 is TGTGCCAGCGCCGAACAGAGGAACACTGAAGCTTTCTTT. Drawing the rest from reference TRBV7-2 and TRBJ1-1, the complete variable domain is GAGVSQSPSNKVTEKGKDVELRCDPISGHTALYWYRQSLGQGLEFLIYFQGNSAPDKSGLPSDRFSAERTGGSVSTLTIQRTQQEDSAVYLCASAEQRNTEAFFGQGTRLTVV.